Following are 31 T cell receptor beta chains from one sample sequenced in a study of T cell changes during pregnancy in multiple sclerosis (dated by TCRdb to about 2019). Library preparation employed the immunoSEQ multiplex PCR assay. Drawn from immuneACCESS, this table holds only the in-frame rearrangements with V and J called that TCRdb kept. Clones are partly lost; checked studies trace under half to an unresolved V gene and leave the rest unexplained. The sample profile shows 75,000 to 85,000 clones; roughly 93% of them were found once. Clones ranked in the top ten supply roughly 2.5% of the sample. The sample was peripheral blood, taken in the second trimester of pregnancy. The receptors shown here come from a female donor with multiple sclerosis, enrolled in a pregnancy study.

The chain uses TRBV6-5 and TRBJ1-1; no clear D. Trimming cost V 0 bases and J 5 bases, with 13 bases left between them. CDR3 length: 15 amino acids. Germline lookup yields CDR1 MNHEY and CDR2 SVGAGI. DNA for the CDR3: TGTGCCAGCAGTTACTCTTGGGCAGATTTAACTGAAGCTTTCTTT. The encoded protein is CASSYSWADLTEAFF.

This chain uses TRBV6-5 with TRBJ2-7; TRBD2 matches at 11 bases. The V segment lost 8 bases and the J segment 5 bases; nucleotides outside the gene matches: 5. The CDR3 runs to 13 residues. Germline V CDR1 and CDR2: MNHEY, SVGAGI. The DNA for the CDR3 is TGTGCCAGCGGGTCGACTAGCGGGAACGAGCAGTACTTC. Protein product: CASGSTSGNEQYF.

As regards this clone: Other DNA sequences from this sample encode an identical CDR3 as well. The chain uses TRBV7-3 and TRBJ1-1; the D gene is possibly TRBD1 (6 bases). Trimming took off 5 bases at V and 1 base at J, with 8 bases between the two ends. The germline V gene encodes CDR1 SGHTA and CDR2 FQGTGA. The CDR3 consists of 13 residues. Here the CDR3 DNA reads TGTGCCAGCAGCCTGGGACAGAACACTGAAGCTTTCTTT. The encoded protein is CASSLGQNTEAFF.

This chain connects TRBV9 to TRBJ2-7; 9 bases are a match to TRBD2. The CDR3 runs 14 residues. With 4 bases clipped from V and 5 bases from J, the junction kept 7 bases outside the gene matches. Germline lookup yields CDR1 SGDLS and CDR2 YYNGEE. This CDR3 reads CASSPSGGSHEQYF. CDR3 DNA: TGTGCCAGCAGCCCCAGCGGGGGGAGCCACGAGCAGTACTTC.

The chain combines TRBV5-1 with TRBJ1-1, with D unclear. V was pared by 7 bases and J by 4 bases, with 17 bases between. This CDR3 is built from 14 residues. CDR1 is SGHRS, CDR2 YFSETQ, per germline. The CDR3 DNA follows: TGCGCCAGCCACGTTGACTTCGGGTTCACTGAAGCTTTCTTT. Amino acids: CASHVDFGFTEAFF.

V and J are TRBV7-6 and TRBJ2-3; TRBD2 aligns across 11 bases. Trimming took 4 bases from V and 4 from J; bases not matched to a gene: 7. The V gene's germline CDR1 is SGHVS and CDR2 FNYEAQ. The CDR3 runs 16 residues. CDR3 region: CASSSYSGGAPDTQYF. The DNA of the CDR3 is TGTGCCAGCAGCTCCTATAGCGGGGGGGCCCCAGATACGCAGTATTTT.

The rearrangement links TRBV9 to TRBJ2-2; D is perhaps TRBD2 (5 bases). This CDR3 is built from 17 residues. The V and J ends lost 1 base and 0 bases respectively, with 13 bases between them. Looked up from germline, CDR1 is SGDLS and CDR2 is YYNGEE. CDR3: CASSVSWASTNTGELFF. DNA for the CDR3: TGTGCCAGCAGCGTAAGCTGGGCTAGCACGAACACCGGGGAGCTGTTTTTT.

The DNA of the CDR3 is TGCGCCAGCAGCTCAAACGGGGGGGCTGGAGGTTACACCTTC. Its protein product is CASSSNGGAGGYTF. The chain has TRBV4-1 and TRBJ1-2; maybe TRBD1 (6 bases). This CDR3 is 14 amino acids long. CDR1 is MGHRA and CDR2 is YSYEKL in the germline V gene. V gave up 5 bases and J gave up 11 bases, with 21 bases separating them.

The chain joins TRBV5-1 to TRBJ1-1; TRBD1 matches 7 bases. V shed 4 bases, J shed 11 bases, and the junction held 8 bases outside the gene matches. Germline V gene lookup returns CDR1 SGHRS and CDR2 YFSETQ. The CDR3 is made up of 12 amino acids. The CDR3 here is CASSAGGGLAFF. DNA of the CDR3: TGCGCCAGCAGCGCGGGAGGGGGCCTGGCTTTCTTT.

This chain links TRBV7-2 with TRBJ1-5; no definite D call. V was shortened by 5 bases and J by 6 bases, with 14 bases between the two germline ends. This CDR3 has 14 amino acids. In germline, CDR1 is SGHTA, CDR2 FQGNSA. CDR3 loop: CASSPRGGSQPQHF. CDR3 bases: TGTGCCAGCAGCCCACGGGGTGGGAGTCAGCCCCAGCATTTT.

The V gene is TRBV30, the J gene TRBJ2-7, with a possible D match to TRBD1 (6 bases). The ends were cut back, 4 bases at V and 4 bases at J, with 11 bases in the middle. The CDR3 runs 12 residues. CDR1 is GTSNPN, CDR2 SVGIG, per germline (reference sequence). CDR3 sequence (DNA): TGTGCCTGGAAGGGGGTGGGGTACGAGCAGTACTTC. As protein: CAWKGVGYEQYF.

DNA of the CDR3: TGCAGCGTTGAAATTGTGAGTCCGGGAACTACCACCAATGAGCAGTTCTTC. The encoded protein is CSVEIVSPGTTTNEQFF. The V call is TRBV29-1, the J call TRBJ2-1, with D perhaps matching TRBD2 (5 bases). CDR3 length: 17 amino acids. The V gene's germline CDR1 is SQVTM and CDR2 ANQGSEA. V dropped 2 bases and J dropped 6 bases, with 23 bases sitting between them.

J is TRBJ1-1 and V is TRBV7-9; no clear D gene. Germline values: CDR1 SEHNR, CDR2 FQNEAQ (reference sequence). The length of the CDR3 is 12 residues. Trimming removed 3 bases from V and 7 bases from J, with 9 bases in between. CDR3 loop: CASSFPAVEAFF. The CDR3 bases are TGTGCCAGCAGCTTCCCCGCAGTTGAAGCTTTCTTT.

This clone was found once. The V gene is TRBV25-1, the J gene TRBJ2-5, with TRBD2 as a possible D gene (5 bases). Germline V gene lookup returns CDR1 MGHDK and CDR2 SYGVNS. The V gene lost 1 base and the J gene lost 7 bases, with 13 bases spanning the gap. The CDR3 consists of 14 residues. CDR3 loop: CASSESAGWGTQYF. DNA for the CDR3: TGTGCCAGCAGTGAATCTGCGGGCTGGGGGACCCAGTACTTC.

The chain recombines TRBV27 with TRBJ1-5; the D gene is possibly TRBD1 (6 bases). Germline CDR1 is MNHEY and CDR2 is SMNVEV (reference sequence). V was clipped by 6 bases and J by 0 bases, with 12 bases between them. The CDR3 loop spans 15 amino acids. This CDR3 reads CASSQIQGSNQPQHF. The CDR3 region has the DNA TGTGCCAGCAGCCAAATACAGGGTAGCAATCAGCCCCAGCATTTT.

The gene calls are TRBV6-5 and TRBJ2-7; TRBD1 agrees at 7 bases. Germline assignment: CDR1 MNHEY and CDR2 SVGAGI. The CDR3 is 13 residues long. The J segment lost 4 bases and the V segment lost 6 bases, leaving 6 bases of the junction unmatched. The DNA for the CDR3 is TGTGCCAGCAGGGGGGACAGCCTTTACGAGCAGTACTTC. It specifies CASRGDSLYEQYF.

This CDR3 reads CSVDDTEAFF. The CDR3 region has the DNA TGCAGCGTTGACGACACTGAAGCTTTCTTT. The rearrangement joins TRBV29-1 to TRBJ1-1; D is uncertain. The CDR3 length is 10 residues. Germline values: CDR1 SQVTM, CDR2 ANQGSEA. Deletions cut 3 bases from V and 3 bases from J, with 2 bases between.

This clone was picked up a small number of times. This chain connects TRBV6-5 to TRBJ2-7; no reliable D call. The CDR3 extends over 12 amino acids. The ends were cut back, 4 bases at V and 3 bases at J, with 7 bases in the middle. Germline V gives CDR1 MNHEY, CDR2 SVGAGI. The DNA for the CDR3 is TGTGCCAGCAGTTCGACAAGCTACGAGCAGTACTTC. This sequence encodes CASSSTSYEQYF.

The chain employs TRBV6-5 and TRBJ1-2, with no clear D. Germline V lookup: CDR1 MNHEY, CDR2 SVGAGI. Trimming removed 0 bases at V and 8 bases at J, with 13 bases between. This CDR3 contains 14 residues. CDR3 nucleotides: TGTGCCAGCAGTTACTCGGCCGGGTTCTACGGCTACACCTTC. The encoded protein is CASSYSAGFYGYTF.

This rearrangement joins TRBV6-4 to TRBJ1-2; 7 bases are a match to TRBD1. The CDR3 has 14 residues. The V segment lost 3 bases and the J segment 7 bases; nucleotides outside the gene matches: 8. Germline CDR1 MRHNA, CDR2 SNTAGT. This CDR3 is CASSETGIGGGYTF. CDR3 bases: TGTGCCAGCAGTGAGACAGGGATAGGTGGTGGCTACACCTTC.

This sequence joins TRBV4-1 and TRBJ1-4; no definite D call. This CDR3 is 14 amino acids long. Germline V CDR1 and CDR2: MGHRA, YSYEKL. V lost 0 bases and J 8 bases, leaving 10 bases between the germline ends. The chain's CDR3 is CASSQDRGMEKLFF. DNA of the CDR3: TGCGCCAGCAGCCAAGATCGCGGGATGGAAAAACTGTTTTTT.

The chain employs TRBV7-9 and TRBJ2-5, with 9 bases lining up with TRBD2. V trimming: 3 bases; J trimming: 2 bases; junction bases outside the gene matches: 7. The CDR3 spans 16 residues. Germline assignment: CDR1 SEHNR and CDR2 FQNEAQ (reference sequence). The CDR3 coding sequence is TGTGCCAGCAGCTTGGGTAGCGGGGGAGTACAAGAGACCCAGTACTTC. Amino acids: CASSLGSGGVQETQYF.

The chain uses TRBV29-1 and TRBJ1-4, with 8 bases fitting TRBD1. V lost 7 bases to trimming and J lost 7 bases; unmatched junction nucleotides: 17. This CDR3 has 16 amino acids. Germline V lookup: CDR1 SQVTM, CDR2 ANQGSEA. This CDR3 reads CSAKGQGGGGVEKLFF. The DNA for the CDR3 is TGCAGCGCCAAAGGACAGGGTGGAGGAGGCGTTGAAAAACTGTTTTTT.

This clone was recorded a few times. CDR3 in amino acids: CSVEDPRGGSLIEQFF. Written as DNA, the CDR3 is TGCAGCGTTGAAGATCCGAGGGGCGGGAGTCTTATTGAGCAGTTCTTC. This chain uses TRBV29-1 with TRBJ2-1; the match to TRBD2 covers 7 bases. Germline CDR1 SQVTM, CDR2 ANQGSEA. J gave up 9 bases and V 0 bases, and 14 bases lay outside the gene matches. CDR3 size: 16 residues.

This rearrangement joins TRBV7-3 to TRBJ1-1; D might be TRBD1 (6 bases). This CDR3 comprises 13 residues. Germline assignment: CDR1 SGHTA and CDR2 FQGTGA. V was pared by 5 bases and J by 6 bases, with 13 bases between. CDR3 DNA: TGTGCCAGCAGCCCCCAGGGGATCCCTGAAGCTTTCTTT. Its protein is CASSPQGIPEAFF.

The rearrangement links TRBV10-3 to TRBJ1-1; 7 nucleotides align to TRBD1. Germline V gene data show CDR1 as ENHRY and CDR2 as SYGVKD. The CDR3 loop spans 14 amino acids. V lost 6 bases and J lost 3; bases outside the gene matches: 7. CDR3 protein: CAIRWDSKDTEAFF. CDR3 DNA sequence: TGTGCCATCAGGTGGGACAGTAAAGACACTGAAGCTTTCTTT.

The chain is built from TRBV10-3 and TRBJ1-1; no clear D gene. V was clipped by 2 bases and J by 2 bases, with 9 bases between them. The length of the CDR3 is 14 residues. Germline V gene sequence: CDR1 ENHRY, CDR2 SYGVKD. The CDR3 protein is CAISEQLQNTEAFF. CDR3 bases: TGTGCCATCAGTGAGCAATTACAAAACACTGAAGCTTTCTTT.

The rearrangement joins TRBV5-4 to TRBJ2-5, with TRBD2 matching over 13 bases. The germline V gene encodes CDR1 SGHNT and CDR2 YYREEE (reference sequence). The V segment lost 4 bases and the J segment 5 bases; nucleotides outside the gene matches: 11. The length of the CDR3 is 17 residues. The CDR3 is CASSIPTSGGTGETQYF. The CDR3 region has the DNA TGTGCCAGCAGCATCCCGACTAGCGGGGGGACGGGTGAGACCCAGTACTTC.

The gene calls are TRBV6-5 and TRBJ2-7, with 7 nucleotides matching TRBD1. V gave up 6 bases and J gave up 2 bases; unmatched junction bases: 7. The CDR3 is 14 residues long. Germline CDR1 is MNHEY and CDR2 is SVGAGI. CDR3 nucleotides: TGTGCCAGCAGACCATCAGGGGGTCCCTACGAGCAGTACTTC. As protein: CASRPSGGPYEQYF.

J is TRBJ2-7 and V is TRBV4-2; TRBD1 matches 10 bases. From germline, CDR1 is LGHNA and CDR2 YNFKEQ. With V trimmed by 3 bases and J by 3 bases, 11 bases remained unmatched. The CDR3 consists of 17 residues. For the CDR3, the DNA is TGTGCCAGCAGCCATCCGAAAAAGGGACAGGGGCTCTACGAGCAGTACTTC. Amino acid sequence: CASSHPKKGQGLYEQYF.

V and J are TRBV2 and TRBJ2-2, with 10 bases aligning to TRBD2. Germline CDR1 and CDR2: SNHLY and FYNNEI. The length of the CDR3 is 15 residues. V dropped 6 bases and J dropped 5; count of bases not matched to a gene: 6. The CDR3 region has the DNA TGTGCCAGCAGACCTAGCGGGAGAGAGACCGGGGAGCTGTTTTTT. This gives the protein CASRPSGRETGELFF.